This T cell receptor (beta chain) was recovered during a study of follicular helper T cells after annual influenza vaccination. Background on the study: Some donors were sampled over the 2013-2014, 2014-2015 and 2015-2016 vaccinations. Study-wide points: Only roughly 9-23% of analyzed cells yielded productive TCRB sequences. Plasmablast frequency change correlated with clonality change in ICOS+CD38+ cTfh.

Libraries were prepared by immunoSEQ multiplex PCR; TCRdb keeps only in-frame clonotypes and omits some of them. This table has roughly 10,000 clones, about 77% appearing once. This sample's time point: 2014-2015 season, pre-vaccination. Sorted cTfh were non-naive CD4+CXCR5+PD-1+, either ICOS+CD38+ or ICOS-CD38-. Germline V gene lookup returns CDR1 MNHEY and CDR2 SVGAGI. Trimming took 4 bases from V and 2 from J, leaving 15 bases between them. This CDR3 region has 16 residues. Regarding this clone: As yet, its antigen is unknown.

Sequenced material: CXCR5+ CD38- circulating T follicular helper cells from blood, taken on the day of influenza vaccination. Subset meaning: circulating Tfh, non-naive CD4+CXCR5+PD-1+ (ICOS+CD38+ or ICOS-CD38-). This TCR was recovered from an adult who received the influenza vaccine. The chain couples TRBV6-5 to TRBJ1-3, with a weak D call TRBD1 (5 bases). The chain's CDR3 is CASSFKQEPPGNTIYF. The CDR3 nucleotides are TGTGCCAGCAGTTTCAAACAGGAGCCCCCTGGAAACACCATATATTTT.